This passage covers 5 T cell receptor beta chains from one sample sequenced in a study of CD8 T cells in Susac syndrome. RNA was extracted with the RNeasy kit, and a quantity of 0.5 to 1 ug was reverse transcribed using random hexamers. TCRdb reprocessed the immunoSEQ multiplex PCR reads via MiXCR and lists one record per CDR3 protein. This sample has 150,000 or so distinct CDR3 sequences; 94% occur once, and the top ten carry 0.09% to 0.1%. The sample taken for sequencing was CD4+ T cells from PBMCs. All receptors come from a human donor with multiple sclerosis.

The rearrangement uses TRBV12-3 or TRBV12-4 and TRBJ2-6, with 7 bases matching TRBD1. The CDR3 has 16 amino acids. Trimming removed 5 bases from V and 1 base from J; junction bases left unmatched: 5. The CDR3 reads CASSDRVRSGANVLTF. CDR3 DNA: TGTGCCAGCAGTGACAGGGTTCGGTCTGGGGCCAACGTCCTGACTTTC.

This chain uses TRBV3-1 with TRBJ2-1, with 7 bases that match TRBD2. J lost 5 bases, V lost 6 bases, and 4 bases had no gene match. The CDR3 length is 13 residues. From germline, CDR1 is LGHDT and CDR2 YNNKEL (reference sequence). CDR3 bases: TGTGCCAGCAGAAGACTAGCCAACAATGAGCAGTTCTTC. Translated, it gives CASRRLANNEQFF.

V is TRBV6-1 and J is TRBJ1-5; D remains unclear. The germline V and J ends were trimmed by 6 bases and 4 bases, with 7 bases remaining between them. This CDR3 region has 12 residues. Germline CDR1 is MNHNS and CDR2 is SASEGT. As DNA, the CDR3 is TGTGCCAGCAGGTTTGAGAATCAGCCCCAGCATTTT. Translation: CASRFENQPQHF.

This rearrangement joins TRBV5-1 to TRBJ2-7, with no clear D. This CDR3 region has 15 residues. Germline CDR1 SGHRS, CDR2 YFSETQ. V lost 5 bases to trimming and J lost 5 bases, with 20 bases between them. The CDR3 loop is CASRSQSYSGDEQYF. For the CDR3, the DNA is TGCGCCAGCAGGTCTCAATCATACAGTGGAGACGAGCAGTACTTC.

V and J are TRBV11-3 and TRBJ2-1; 8 bases match TRBD1. Germline trimming cut 2 bases from V and 1 base from J; bases unmatched to any gene: 1. The length of the CDR3 is 15 residues. The germline CDR1 and CDR2 sequences are SGHNT and YENEEA. The CDR3 DNA sequence: TGTGCCAGCAGCTTATACAGGGGGTCCTACAATGAGCAGTTCTTC. Translation: CASSLYRGSYNEQFF.